This T cell receptor beta chain comes out of a study of T cells in Graves' hyperthyroidism and ophthalmopathy. Whole-study findings and limits: From stable hyperthyroidism, ophthalmopathy was set apart by a 13 V-J model. Among clonotypes expanded in thyroid above 0.001, most were also found in blood.

The CDR3 regions of TCR beta were amplified from RNA transcripts. The HTBI set primed first-round TCR CDR3 RT-PCR. One entry per CDR3 protein results from TCRdb running MiXCR on the multiplex PCR reads. The sample comprises some 550,000 distinct CDR3 sequences, around 21% of which are singletons, and roughly 29% rests with the top ten. Trimming pared 6 bases from V and 6 bases from J, leaving 9 bases between. Germline loops: CDR1 MNHNS, CDR2 SASEGT. The CDR3 runs 12 residues. On this clonotype: The target antigen is unknown.

For the diagnoses, clinical symptoms, serum thyroxine and TRAb, thyroid ultrasound and orbital computed tomography were used. This TCR was sampled from a man between 18 and 35 years old with Graves' hyperthyroidism. This chain uses TRBV6-1 with TRBJ1-5; unclear D gene. Specimen: blood. CDR3 protein: CASSKGTQPQHF. In DNA, the CDR3 is TGTGCCAGCAGCAAGGGAACTCAGCCCCAGCATTTT.